The rows below give T cell receptor beta chains drawn from one sample of a study of graft-versus-host responses after intestinal transplantation. Produced via immunoSEQ multiplex PCR; TCRdb's table is partial and in-frame only. The sample has tens of thousands of clones, roughly 93% seen once. Here the sequenced sample was PBMCs, taken approximately 740 days after a first intestinal transplant, on the day of a second. All receptors derive from a human patient who received an intestinal transplant, so some T cells may come from the graft donor. Both conserved end residues are part of each CDR3. A D gene is named only where the DNA matches it firmly. Expanded clones are given a class, and other clones once, few, many or no size at all.

D gene | J gene | V gene | clone size | CDR3 protein | CDR3 DNA
NA | TRBJ1-3 | TRBV18 | NA | CASSPADGGNTIYF | TGTGCCAGCTCGCCGGCTGACGGTGGAAACACCATATATTTT
TRBD1 | TRBJ2-7 | TRBV18 | NA | CASSPSTGTGPYEQYF | TGTGCCAGCTCACCCTCTACCGGGACAGGACCCTACGAGCAGTACTTC
NA | TRBJ2-3 | TRBV27 | NA | CASSLDGIDTQYF | TGTGCCAGCAGTTTAGACGGGATAGATACGCAGTATTTT
NA | TRBJ1-5 | TRBV4-1 | NA | CASSQEVPGNQPQHF | TGCGCCAGCAGCCAAGAAGTGCCGGGGAATCAGCCCCAGCATTTT
TRBD2 | TRBJ2-7 | TRBV11-1 | NA | CASSDKGLAGNEQYF | TGTGCCAGCAGCGATAAGGGGCTAGCGGGAAACGAGCAGTACTTC
NA | TRBJ1-1 | TRBV6-4 | few | CASSPRPLTGEAFF | TGTGCCAGCAGTCCTCGACCTCTGACAGGAGAAGCTTTCTTT
NA | TRBJ1-6 | TRBV4-1 | NA | CASSREMGRRNSPLHF | TGCGCCAGCAGCCGAGAGATGGGCCGCAGGAATTCACCCCTCCACTTT
NA | TRBJ2-1 | TRBV6-4 | NA | CASSQNPSSSYNEQFF | TGTGCCAGCAGTCAGAACCCTAGCAGCTCCTACAATGAGCAGTTCTTC
NA | TRBJ1-1 | TRBV6-5 | NA | CASSYPGPGVGTEAFF | TGTGCCAGCAGTTACCCGGGCCCCGGAGTAGGCACTGAAGCTTTCTTT
NA | TRBJ1-1 | TRBV18 | NA | CASSPPSGRSAEAFF | TGTGCCAGCTCACCACCCAGCGGGCGGTCAGCTGAAGCTTTCTTT
TRBD2 | TRBJ2-3 | TRBV7-9 | once | CASSLIAGEDTDTQYF | TGTGCCAGCAGCTTAATAGCGGGAGAGGATACAGATACGCAGTATTTT
NA | TRBJ2-1 | TRBV11-2 | NA | CASSPGPLLQFF | TGTGCCAGCAGCCCGGGCCCCCTATTGCAGTTCTTC
TRBD1 | TRBJ1-2 | TRBV19 | NA | CASSKDRGGSGYTF | TGTGCCAGTAGTAAGGACAGGGGCGGTAGTGGCTACACCTTC
NA | TRBJ2-7 | TRBV28 | NA | CASEDGSSYEQYF | TGTGCCAGCGAAGACGGGAGCTCCTACGAGCAGTACTTC
TRBD1 | TRBJ2-1 | TRBV29-1 | NA | CSVEEGDRPSSYNEQFF | TGCAGCGTTGAAGAAGGGGACAGGCCGAGCTCCTACAATGAGCAGTTCTTC
NA | TRBJ2-7 | TRBV10-1 | NA | CASSDSRDGYEQYF | TGCGCCAGCAGTGATTCCCGGGACGGCTACGAGCAGTACTTC
NA | TRBJ1-4 | TRBV30 | NA | CAWGTLLANEKLFF | TGTGCCTGGGGGACTTTACTAGCTAATGAAAAACTGTTTTTT
NA | TRBJ2-7 | TRBV11-2 | NA | CASSLATPYEQYF | TGTGCCAGCAGCTTAGCCACTCCCTACGAGCAGTACTTC
TRBD1 | TRBJ1-5 | TRBV7-9 | NA | CASSLTGQTRQPQHF | TGTGCCAGCAGCTTGACGGGACAGACCAGGCAGCCCCAGCATTTT
NA | TRBJ2-7 | TRBV9 | NA | CASSPQAGSEQYF | TGTGCCAGCAGCCCCCAGGCGGGGTCCGAGCAGTACTTC
NA | TRBJ1-2 | TRBV7-9 | NA | CASSLDPRSGYTF | TGTGCCAGCAGCTTAGACCCCCGGAGTGGCTACACCTTC
NA | TRBJ1-5 | TRBV6-1 | NA | CASSGGANQPQHF | TGTGCCAGCAGTGGGGGGGCGAATCAGCCCCAGCATTTT
TRBD1 | TRBJ1-1 | TRBV28 | NA | CASRRTGVMNTEAFF | TGTGCCAGCAGAAGGACAGGTGTCATGAACACTGAAGCTTTCTTT